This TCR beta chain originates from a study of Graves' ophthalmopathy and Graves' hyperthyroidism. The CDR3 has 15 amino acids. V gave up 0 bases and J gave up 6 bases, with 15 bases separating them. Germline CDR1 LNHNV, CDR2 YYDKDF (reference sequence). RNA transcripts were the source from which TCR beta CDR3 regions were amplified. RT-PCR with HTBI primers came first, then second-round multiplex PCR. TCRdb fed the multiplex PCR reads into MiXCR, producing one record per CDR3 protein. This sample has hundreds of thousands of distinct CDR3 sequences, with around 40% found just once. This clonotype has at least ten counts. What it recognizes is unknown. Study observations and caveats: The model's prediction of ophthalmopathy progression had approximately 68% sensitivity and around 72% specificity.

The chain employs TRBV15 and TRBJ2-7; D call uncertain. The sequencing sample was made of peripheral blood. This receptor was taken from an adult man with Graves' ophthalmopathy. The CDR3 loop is CATSRDRASYAEQYF. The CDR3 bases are TGTGCCACCAGCAGAGATCGAGCTAGTTATGCCGAGCAGTACTTC. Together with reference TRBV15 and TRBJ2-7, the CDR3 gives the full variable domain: DAMVIQNPRYQVTQFGKPVTLSCSQTLNHNVMYWYQQKSSQAPKLLFHYYDKDFNNEADTPDNFQSRRPNTSFCFLDIRSPGLGDTAMYLCATSRDRASYAEQYFGPGTRLTVT.